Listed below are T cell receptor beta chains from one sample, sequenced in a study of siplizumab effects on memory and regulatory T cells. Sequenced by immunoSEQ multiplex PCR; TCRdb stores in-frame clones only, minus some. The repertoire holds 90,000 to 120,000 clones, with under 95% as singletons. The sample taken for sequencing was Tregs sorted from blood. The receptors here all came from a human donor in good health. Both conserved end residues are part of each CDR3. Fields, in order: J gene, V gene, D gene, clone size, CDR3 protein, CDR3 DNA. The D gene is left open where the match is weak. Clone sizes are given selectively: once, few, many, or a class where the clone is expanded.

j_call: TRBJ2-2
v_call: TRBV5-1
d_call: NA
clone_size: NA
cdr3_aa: CASSWGTANTGELFF
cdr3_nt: TGCGCCAGCAGCTGGGGGACCGCGAACACCGGGGAGCTGTTTTTT

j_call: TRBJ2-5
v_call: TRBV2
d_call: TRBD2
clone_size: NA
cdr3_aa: CASSEWGLAGGETQYF
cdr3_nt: TGTGCCAGCAGTGAATGGGGACTAGCGGGAGGAGAGACCCAGTACTTC

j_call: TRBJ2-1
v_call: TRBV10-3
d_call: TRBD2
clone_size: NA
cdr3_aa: CAMRLAEDNEQFF
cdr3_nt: TGTGCCATGCGACTAGCGGAGGACAATGAGCAGTTCTTC

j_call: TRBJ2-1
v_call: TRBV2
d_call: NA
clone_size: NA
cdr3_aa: CASRRLLGVAVYEQFF
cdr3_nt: TGTGCCAGCAGGAGGCTCCTAGGTGTAGCGGTCTATGAGCAGTTCTTC

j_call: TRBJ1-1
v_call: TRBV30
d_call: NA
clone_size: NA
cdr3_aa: CAWSVRDRRTEAFF
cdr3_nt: TGTGCCTGGAGTGTACGAGACAGACGCACTGAAGCTTTCTTT

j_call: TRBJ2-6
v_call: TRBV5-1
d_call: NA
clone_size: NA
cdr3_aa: CASSLGSGANVLTF
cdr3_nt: TGCGCCAGCAGCTTGGGTTCCGGGGCCAACGTCCTGACTTTC

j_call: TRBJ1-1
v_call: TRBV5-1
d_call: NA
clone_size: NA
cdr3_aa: CASIGSGRTEAFF
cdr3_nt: TGCGCCAGCATCGGTTCGGGGAGGACTGAAGCTTTCTTT

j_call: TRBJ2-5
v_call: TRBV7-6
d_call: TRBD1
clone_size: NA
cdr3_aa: CASSLDGGGQGQETQYF
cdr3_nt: TGTGCCAGCAGCTTAGATGGTGGTGGACAGGGCCAAGAGACCCAGTACTTC

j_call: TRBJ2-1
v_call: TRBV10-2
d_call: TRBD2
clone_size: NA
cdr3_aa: CASSSHPLAGERAEQFF
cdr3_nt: TGCGCCAGCAGCTCGCACCCTTTAGCGGGAGAGCGGGCTGAGCAGTTCTTC

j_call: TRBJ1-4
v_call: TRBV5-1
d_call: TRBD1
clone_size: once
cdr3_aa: CASSLESRTGGVFF
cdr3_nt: TGCGCCAGCAGCCTCGAAAGCCGGACAGGGGGGGTGTTTTTT

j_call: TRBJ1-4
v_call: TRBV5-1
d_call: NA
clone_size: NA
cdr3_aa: CASSLAGVEKLFF
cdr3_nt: TGCGCCAGCAGCTTGGCTGGGGTTGAAAAACTGTTTTTT

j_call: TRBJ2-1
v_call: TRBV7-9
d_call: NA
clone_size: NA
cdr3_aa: CASSPGGQQFF
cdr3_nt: TGTGCCAGCAGCCCCGGGGGCCAGCAGTTCTTC

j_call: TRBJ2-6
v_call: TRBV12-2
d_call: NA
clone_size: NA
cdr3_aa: CASRFSRANVLTF
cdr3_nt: TGTGCAAGTCGCTTCTCTCGGGCCAACGTCCTGACTTTC

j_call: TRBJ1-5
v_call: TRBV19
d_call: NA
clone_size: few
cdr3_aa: CASSTRTPLGNQPQHF
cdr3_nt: TGTGCCAGTAGTACCCGCACACCTTTGGGCAATCAGCCCCAGCATTTT

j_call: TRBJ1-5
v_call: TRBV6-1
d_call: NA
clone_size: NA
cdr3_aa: CASSESGQPQHF
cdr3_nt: TGTGCCAGCAGTGAATCGGGGCAGCCCCAGCATTTT

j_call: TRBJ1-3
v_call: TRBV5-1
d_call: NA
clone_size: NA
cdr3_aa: CASSFGGPGNTIYF
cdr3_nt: TGCGCCAGCAGCTTTGGGGGGCCTGGAAACACCATATATTTT

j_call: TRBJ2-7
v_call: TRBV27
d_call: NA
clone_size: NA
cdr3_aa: CASSLRGTYEQYF
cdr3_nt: TGTGCCAGCAGTTTGCGAGGGACCTACGAGCAGTACTTC

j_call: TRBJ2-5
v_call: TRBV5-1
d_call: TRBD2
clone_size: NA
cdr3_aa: CASSSPLAGAETQYF
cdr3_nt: TGCGCCAGCAGTTCCCCTCTAGCGGGAGCAGAGACCCAGTACTTC

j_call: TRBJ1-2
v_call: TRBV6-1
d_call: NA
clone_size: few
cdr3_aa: CASSDNLVGYTF
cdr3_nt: TGTGCCAGCAGTGATAATTTGGTTGGCTACACCTTC

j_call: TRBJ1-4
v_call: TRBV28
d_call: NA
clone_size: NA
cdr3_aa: CASSKTSGLWEKLFF
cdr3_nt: TGTGCCAGCAGCAAGACCTCAGGGTTGTGGGAAAAACTGTTTTTT

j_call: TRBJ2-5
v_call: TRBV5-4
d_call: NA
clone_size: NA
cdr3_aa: CASSLGRDGTQYF
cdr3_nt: TGTGCCAGCAGCTTGGGTAGGGATGGGACCCAGTACTTC

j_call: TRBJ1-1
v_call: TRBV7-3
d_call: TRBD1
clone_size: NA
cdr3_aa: CASSLTGATEAFF
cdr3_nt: TGTGCCAGCAGCCTAACAGGGGCGACTGAAGCTTTCTTT

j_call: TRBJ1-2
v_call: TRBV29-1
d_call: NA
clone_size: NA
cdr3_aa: CSAYFWDKLNYGYTF
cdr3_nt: TGCAGCGCGTATTTTTGGGACAAGCTTAACTATGGCTACACCTTC

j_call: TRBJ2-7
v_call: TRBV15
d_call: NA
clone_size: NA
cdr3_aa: CATSRARDLRYEQYF
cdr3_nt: TGTGCCACCAGCAGAGCCCGGGACTTGCGGTACGAGCAGTACTTC

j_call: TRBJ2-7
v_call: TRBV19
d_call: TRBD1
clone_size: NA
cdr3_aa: CASSTPGQGFYEQYF
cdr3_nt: TGTGCCAGTAGTACCCCCGGACAGGGGTTCTACGAGCAGTACTTC

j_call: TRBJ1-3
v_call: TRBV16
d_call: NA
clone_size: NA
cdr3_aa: CASSQLLQSSGNTIYF
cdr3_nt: TGTGCCAGCAGCCAATTATTGCAGAGCTCTGGAAACACCATATATTTT

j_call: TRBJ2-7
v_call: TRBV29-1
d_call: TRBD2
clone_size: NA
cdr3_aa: CSVCPSGSVEQYF
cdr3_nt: TGCAGCGTTTGCCCTAGCGGGAGTGTCGAGCAGTACTTC

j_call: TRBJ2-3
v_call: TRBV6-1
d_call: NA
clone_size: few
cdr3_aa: CASTFADTQYF
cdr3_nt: TGTGCCAGCACTTTCGCAGATACGCAGTATTTT

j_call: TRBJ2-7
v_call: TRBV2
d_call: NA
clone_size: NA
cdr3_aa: CASSEAGGLYEQYF
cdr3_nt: TGTGCCAGCAGTGAGGCCGGGGGGCTCTACGAGCAGTACTTC

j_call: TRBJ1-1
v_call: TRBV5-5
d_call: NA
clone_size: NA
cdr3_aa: CASSLVNTEAFF
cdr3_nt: TGTGCCAGCAGCTTGGTGAACACTGAAGCTTTCTTT

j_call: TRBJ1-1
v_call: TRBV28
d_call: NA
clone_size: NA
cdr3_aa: CASSLAGLGTEAFF
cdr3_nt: TGTGCCAGCAGTTTAGCTGGGTTGGGCACTGAAGCTTTCTTT

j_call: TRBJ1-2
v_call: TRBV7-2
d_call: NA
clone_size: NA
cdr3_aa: CASSRRVDSNYGYTF
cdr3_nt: TGTGCCAGCAGCCGGAGGGTCGACAGTAACTATGGCTACACCTTC

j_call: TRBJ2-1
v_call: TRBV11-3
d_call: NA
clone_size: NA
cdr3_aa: CASSVEGLDEQFF
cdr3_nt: TGTGCCAGCAGCGTGGAGGGCCTAGATGAGCAGTTCTTC

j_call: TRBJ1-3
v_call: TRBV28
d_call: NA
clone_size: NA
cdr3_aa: CASQASRVPGNTIYF
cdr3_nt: TGTGCTTCCCAGGCATCTCGAGTTCCTGGAAACACCATATATTTT